Sequencing of this TCR beta chain was carried out in a study of metastatic and nonmetastatic thyroid tumors. About the research overall: Repertoire data that came from the blood and tumor or nodule tissue of malignant and benign thyroid patients were compared.

General study findings and limits: The study reportedly found significantly higher TCR beta diversity in malignant thyroid tumors than benign nodules, in blood and tumor.

The V end lost 0 bases, the J end lost 4 bases, and 21 bases lay between the germline ends. Germline V gene data show CDR1 as MNHEY and CDR2 as SMNVEV (reference sequence). The CDR3 contains 18 residues. TCRdb re-called clones from the PCR reads using MiXCR. The repertoire includes tens of thousands of clones, roughly 15% of them detected once, and roughly 22% sits in the top ten. Thyroid surgery was performed in patients who had received no treatment beforehand. Ten or more counts support this clone. Its cognate antigen is unknown. V is TRBV27 and J is TRBJ1-1; D unclear. The source material was blood. This sequence was found in a female donor with papillary thyroid cancer or a benign thyroid nodule (not recorded which). Some clones in this sample may be carry-over from other donors' samples. The CDR3 sequence: CASSLSIGEPAMGTEAFF. DNA of the CDR3: TGTGCCAGCAGTTTATCGATCGGGGAACCTGCGATGGGCACTGAAGCTTTCTTT.